What follows are 25 T cell receptor beta chains derived from one specimen sequenced in a study of CD8+CD57+ T cells in acquired aplastic anemia (dated 2018 in TCRdb). Sequencer: Illumina HiSeq 2000. Genomic DNA was used as template for profiling of TCR beta VDJ combinations and CDR3 sequences. TCRdb reprocessed the public reads (quality trimming at Q25 with fastp, clone calling with MiXCR) and kept in-frame beta chains. For every CDR3 protein sequence, its rows merge into one entry that carries the most common genes and DNA. For this sample there are some 170,000 distinct CDR3 sequences; around 40% appear just once. The leading ten clones occupy about 1.1% of the sample. The specimen sequenced was sorted CD4+, CD8+, or CD8+CD57+ T cells (not recorded which) from PBMCs. The receptors shown here come from a human donor in good health.

The chain combines TRBV24-1 with TRBJ2-3; 9 nucleotides line up with TRBD2. The V gene's germline CDR1 is KGHDR and CDR2 SFDVKD. This CDR3 is built from 16 residues. V trimming: 11 bases; J trimming: 4 bases; junction bases outside the gene matches: 15. CDR3 DNA sequence: TGTGCCAGCTCCACTAAGCCGCGGGGGGGAGCAGATACGCAGTATTTT. Translating gives CASSTKPRGGADTQYF.

This chain's CDR3 is CASSVGWAPDTQYF. CDR3 DNA: TGTGCCAGCAGCGTCGGCTGGGCGCCAGATACGCAGTATTTT. The rearrangement joins TRBV21-1 to TRBJ2-3; the tabulated D call, TRBD1, remains unverified against the DNA. TRBV21-1 is flagged as a pseudogene. The CDR3 totals 14 residues.

This chain uses TRBV19 with TRBJ2-7, with D hard to call. The CDR3 spans 11 residues. The germline V gene encodes CDR1 LNHDA and CDR2 SQIVND (reference sequence). V lost 6 bases, J lost 6 bases, and 9 bases lay in between. CDR3 loop: CASRGISEQYF. The CDR3 nucleotides read TGTGCCAGTAGGGGGATAAGCGAGCAGTACTTC.

In regard to this clonotype: A clone one base away is much larger, so this may be a read error. CDR3 loop: CPSSPVLNTEAFF. The CDR3 nucleotides read TGCCCCAGCAGCCCCGTTCTGAACACTGAAGCTTTCTTT. V is TRBV4-3 and J is TRBJ1-1; D call uncertain. CDR3 length: 13 amino acids. Germline values: CDR1 LGHNA, CDR2 YSLEER.

The chain employs TRBV2 and TRBJ2-7, with D perhaps matching TRBD1 (5 bases). The V end was cut by 6 bases, the J end by 0 bases, with 12 bases between. Per germline, CDR1 SNHLY and CDR2 FYNNEI. The CDR3 runs to 14 residues. CDR3 region: CASSSGCCSYEQYF. The CDR3 DNA sequence: TGTGCCAGCAGCTCAGGGTGTTGCTCCTACGAGCAGTACTTC. The whole variable domain, remainder taken from reference TRBV2 and TRBJ2-7, is EPEVTQTPSHQVTQMGQEVILRCVPISNHLYFYWYRQILGQKVEFLVSFYNNEISEKSEIFDDQFSVERPDGSNFTLKIRSTKLEDSAMYFCASSSGCCSYEQYFGPGTRLTVT.

The rearrangement joins TRBV7-8 to TRBJ2-7, with unresolved D. Germline V lookup: CDR1 SGHVS, CDR2 FQNEAQ. Trimming pared 5 bases from V and 7 bases from J, leaving 12 bases between. The CDR3 loop spans 12 amino acids. In DNA form, the CDR3 reads TGTGCCAGCAGCCGACTTCTGCAAGAGCAGTACTTC. Its translation is CASSRLLQEQYF.

This clonotype showed up many times. The V call is TRBV4-2, the J call TRBJ2-2; TRBD1 matches 8 bases. V shed 3 bases, J shed 1 base, and the junction held 4 bases outside the gene matches. CDR1 is LGHNA and CDR2 is YNFKEQ in the germline V gene. The CDR3 loop spans 16 amino acids. The CDR3: CASSHKGTGNTGELFF. The DNA of the CDR3 is TGTGCCAGCAGCCACAAGGGGACAGGGAACACCGGGGAGCTGTTTTTT.

This sequence joins TRBV14 and TRBJ2-3; 10 nucleotides agree with TRBD1. The J segment lost 2 bases and the V segment lost 4 bases, leaving 6 bases of the junction unmatched. The CDR3 runs to 16 residues. Germline V gene data show CDR1 as SGHDN and CDR2 as FVKESK. CDR3 amino acids: CASSLTGQGTTDTQYF. The CDR3 DNA is TGTGCCAGCAGCCTGACGGGACAGGGGACCACAGATACGCAGTATTTT.

This clonotype was recorded at least ten times. V gene TRBV5-4 combines with J gene TRBJ2-3; 7 nucleotides match TRBD1. The germline V gene encodes CDR1 SGHNT and CDR2 YYREEE (reference sequence). The CDR3 spans 15 residues. With V trimmed by 1 base and J by 0 bases, 2 bases remained unmatched. The CDR3 sequence: CASSLTGVSTDTQYF. The CDR3 bases are TGTGCCAGCAGCTTGACAGGGGTGAGCACAGATACGCAGTATTTT.

The sample holds many counts of this clonotype. The chain couples TRBV5-4 to TRBJ2-5; D ambiguous. Germline CDR1 SGHNT, CDR2 YYREEE (reference sequence). V was trimmed by 0 bases and J by 3 bases, leaving 6 bases between them. This CDR3 has 13 residues. The CDR3 region has the DNA TGTGCCAGCAGCTTGGGGCAGGAAGAGACCCAGTACTTC. It codes for CASSLGQEETQYF. The full variable domain, in which reference TRBV5-4 and TRBJ2-5 provide the parts outside the CDR3, is ETGVTQSPTHLIKTRGQQVTLRCSSQSGHNTVSWYQQALGQGPQFIFQYYREEENGRGNFPPRFSGLQFPNYSSELNVNALELDDSALYLCASSLGQEETQYFGPGTRLLVL.

V gene TRBV19 combines with J gene TRBJ2-1; D perhaps matches TRBD1 (5 bases). Germline V gives CDR1 LNHDA, CDR2 SQIVND (reference sequence). CDR3 size: 13 residues. V lost 5 bases and J 6 bases, leaving 11 bases between the germline ends. Here the CDR3 reads CASSLQGPNEQFF. The CDR3 region has the DNA TGTGCCAGTAGTCTTCAGGGTCCCAATGAGCAGTTCTTC.

This chain links TRBV19 with TRBJ1-1, with 9 bases aligning to TRBD1. J lost 5 bases, V lost 1 base, and 8 bases had no gene match. CDR1 is LNHDA, CDR2 SQIVND, per germline (reference sequence). The CDR3 loop spans 16 amino acids. The CDR3 loop reads CASSIGVQGARTEAFF. CDR3 sequence (DNA): TGTGCCAGTAGTATAGGCGTACAGGGGGCAAGGACTGAAGCTTTCTTT.

This rearrangement joins TRBV20-1 to TRBJ2-5; 9 nucleotides agree with TRBD2. The CDR3 is 15 residues long. J gave up 0 bases and V 1 base, and 3 bases lay outside the gene matches. Germline CDR1 reads DFQATT; CDR2 reads SNEGSKA (reference sequence). The CDR3 reads CSARGLAEYQETQYF. CDR3 DNA sequence: TGCAGTGCTAGAGGACTAGCGGAATACCAAGAGACCCAGTACTTC.

This clonotype has ten or more counts. The chain carries TRBV7-2 and TRBJ2-7, with D tentatively TRBD2 (6 bases). CDR1 is SGHTA and CDR2 is FQGNSA in the germline V gene. V shed 5 bases and J shed 6 bases, with 20 bases lying between them. The CDR3 is 15 residues long. The CDR3 bases are TGTGCCAGCAGCGTGCCGGGACTTTCGGGACCCGAGCAGTACTTC. Its protein is CASSVPGLSGPEQYF. The variable domain in full, with the rest retrieved from reference TRBV7-2 and TRBJ2-7, is GAGVSQSPSNKVTEKGKDVELRCDPISGHTALYWYRQSLGQGLEFLIYFQGNSAPDKSGLPSDRFSAERTGGSVSTLTIQRTQQEDSAVYLCASSVPGLSGPEQYFGPGTRLTVT.

This clonotype was seen more than once but under ten times. CDR3 loop: CASSSWTGNTIYF. CDR3 coding DNA: TGTGCCAGCAGCTCTTGGACTGGAAACACCATATATTTT. The V call is TRBV7-2, the J call TRBJ1-3; no reliable D call. Per the germline V gene, CDR1 is SGHTA and CDR2 is FQGNSA. V was cut by 4 bases and J by 2 bases, with 6 bases left in between. The CDR3 covers 13 residues.

A note on this clonotype: An end of the junction differs from the germline gene, which may be a read error. The chain joins TRBV19 to TRBJ1-1, with 8 bases identical to TRBD1. Germline-derived CDR1 and CDR2 are LNHDA and SQIVND (reference sequence). The CDR3 has 14 residues. This chain's CDR3 is CASSKTGVSTEASF. The CDR3 region has the DNA TGTGCCAGTAGTAAGACAGGGGTGAGCACTGAAGCTTCCTTT.

The gene calls are TRBV3-1 and TRBJ2-1; D gene ambiguous. The V gene's germline CDR1 is LGHDT and CDR2 YNNKEL (reference sequence). Trimming pared 5 bases from V and 2 bases from J, leaving 4 bases between. The CDR3 has 12 residues. The CDR3: CASSTTYNEQFF. In nucleotides, the CDR3 is TGTGCCAGCAGCACAACCTACAATGAGCAGTTCTTC.

This clonotype was recorded at least ten times. The genes are TRBV6-1 and TRBJ1-5, with unresolved D. Germline-derived CDR1 and CDR2 are MNHNS and SASEGT. The CDR3 contains 13 residues. V was clipped by 1 base and J by 7 bases, with 8 bases between them. The CDR3 DNA follows: TGTGCCAGCAGTGAAGGGGCCAGCCAGCCCCAGCATTTT. It encodes CASSEGASQPQHF.

V gene TRBV20-1 combines with J gene TRBJ1-5, with 8 bases aligning to TRBD1. Germline V gene sequence: CDR1 DFQATT, CDR2 SNEGSKA (reference sequence). CDR3 size: 17 residues. Trimming took 6 bases from V and 2 from J; bases not matched to a gene: 15. Written as DNA, the CDR3 is TGCAGTGCCCGGGACAGGACAGGGCGTAGGGGCAATCAGCCCCAGCATTTT. Translating gives CSARDRTGRRGNQPQHF.

In the case of this clonotype: Being one base from a much bigger clone, this may be a read error. The conserved phenylalanine or tryptophan is not found at the CDR3 terminus, so this likely reflects a read error. The genes are TRBV5-6 and TRBJ1-1; tentatively, D is TRBD1 (5 bases). V lost 2 bases, J lost 1 base, and 6 bases lay in between. The germline CDR1 and CDR2 sequences are SGHDT and YYEEEE. This CDR3 has 13 residues. CDR3 sequence: CASSLGENTEAFS. In nucleotides, the CDR3 is TGTGCCAGCAGCTTAGGGGAGAACACTGAAGCTTTCTCT.

This clonotype occurred many times. Written as DNA, the CDR3 is TGTGCCAGTAGTATGGGCAGGGGAAGGGTTGAGCAGTTCTTC. It translates to CASSMGRGRVEQFF. The genes are TRBV19 and TRBJ2-1; a possible D gene is TRBD1 (6 bases). V lost 3 bases and J lost 9, with 15 bases in between. This CDR3 contains 14 residues. CDR1 and CDR2 from the germline V gene are LNHDA and SQIVND (reference sequence).

V usage is TRBV9 and J usage is TRBJ2-1, with 13 bases that match TRBD2. The CDR3 runs 15 residues. The J segment lost 9 bases and the V segment lost 4 bases, leaving 7 bases of the junction unmatched. CDR1 is SGDLS, CDR2 YYNGEE, per germline. CDR3 sequence (DNA): TGTGCCAGCAGCTCTCGGACTAGCGGGAGTAGTGAGCAGTTCTTC. Amino acid sequence: CASSSRTSGSSEQFF.

This rearrangement joins TRBV29-1 to TRBJ2-5; no reliable D call. The germline V gene has CDR1 SQVTM and CDR2 ANQGSEA. V was shortened by 8 bases and J by 5 bases, with 12 bases between the two germline ends. The CDR3 contains 11 residues. In nucleotides, the CDR3 is TGCAGCTTAGGGCAGGCGGAGACCCAGTACTTC. Translated: CSLGQAETQYF.

This clonotype was seen many times. The chain joins TRBV12-3 or TRBV12-4 to TRBJ1-2; 7 positions match TRBD1. V dropped 4 bases and J dropped 2; count of bases not matched to a gene: 4. CDR3 length: 14 residues. CDR3 nucleotide sequence: TGTGCCAGCAGTTCTCTACAGGGGAACTATGGCTACACCTTC. Protein sequence: CASSSLQGNYGYTF.

The chain links TRBV15 to TRBJ1-5; 8 bases agree with TRBD1. Trimming at V came to 4 bases and at J to 7 bases, leaving 6 bases not matched to a gene. This CDR3 contains 14 residues. In germline, CDR1 is LNHNV, CDR2 YYDKDF (reference sequence). CDR3 nucleotide sequence: TGTGCCACCAGCACCGACAGGGGCGGACAGCCCCAGCATTTT. Translated: CATSTDRGGQPQHF.